The entry below gives a single TCR beta chain sequence along with its context. What it binds is not known. The sample comes from a study of chemoradiotherapy in HPV16-positive cancers. Whole-study findings and limits: Candidate HPV-specific clones and E7-related TCR motifs grew in tumor during treatment.

CDR3 length: 13 amino acids. Germline V gene lookup returns CDR1 MNHEY and CDR2 SMNVEV (reference sequence). Trimming removed 2 bases from V and 6 bases from J, with 7 bases in between. Clones were read by immunoSEQ multiplex PCR, and TCRdb kept only the in-frame ones, dropping some. This sample has about 68,000 clones, with about 88% found just once. This sequence originates from a human donor with HPV-associated anogenital cancer. Sequenced material: blood, taken from a patient who underwent chemoradiotherapy. The rearrangement links TRBV27 to TRBJ2-2; D may be TRBD1 or TRBD2 (5 bases each). The CDR3 DNA sequence: TGTGCCAGCAGTTTAGGGGGACCCGGGGAGCTGTTTTTT. Amino acid sequence: CASSLGGPGELFF.